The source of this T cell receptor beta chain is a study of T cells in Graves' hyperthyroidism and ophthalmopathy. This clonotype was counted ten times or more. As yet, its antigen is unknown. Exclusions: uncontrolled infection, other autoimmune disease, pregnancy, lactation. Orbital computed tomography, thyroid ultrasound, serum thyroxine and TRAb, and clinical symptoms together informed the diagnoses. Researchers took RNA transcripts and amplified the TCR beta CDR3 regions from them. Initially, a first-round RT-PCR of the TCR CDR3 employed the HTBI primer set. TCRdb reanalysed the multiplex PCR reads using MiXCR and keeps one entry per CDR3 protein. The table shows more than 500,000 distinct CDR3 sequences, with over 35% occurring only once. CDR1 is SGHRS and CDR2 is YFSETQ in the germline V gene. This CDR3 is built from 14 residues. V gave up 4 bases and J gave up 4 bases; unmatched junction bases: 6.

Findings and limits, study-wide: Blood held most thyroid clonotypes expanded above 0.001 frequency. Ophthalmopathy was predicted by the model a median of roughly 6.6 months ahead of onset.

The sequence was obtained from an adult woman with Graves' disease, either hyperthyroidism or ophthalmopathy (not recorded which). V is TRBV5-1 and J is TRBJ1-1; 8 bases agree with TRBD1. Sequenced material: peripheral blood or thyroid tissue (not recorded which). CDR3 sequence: CASSPQGAGTEAFF. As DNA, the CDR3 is TGCGCCAGCAGCCCCCAGGGGGCCGGCACTGAAGCTTTCTTT.